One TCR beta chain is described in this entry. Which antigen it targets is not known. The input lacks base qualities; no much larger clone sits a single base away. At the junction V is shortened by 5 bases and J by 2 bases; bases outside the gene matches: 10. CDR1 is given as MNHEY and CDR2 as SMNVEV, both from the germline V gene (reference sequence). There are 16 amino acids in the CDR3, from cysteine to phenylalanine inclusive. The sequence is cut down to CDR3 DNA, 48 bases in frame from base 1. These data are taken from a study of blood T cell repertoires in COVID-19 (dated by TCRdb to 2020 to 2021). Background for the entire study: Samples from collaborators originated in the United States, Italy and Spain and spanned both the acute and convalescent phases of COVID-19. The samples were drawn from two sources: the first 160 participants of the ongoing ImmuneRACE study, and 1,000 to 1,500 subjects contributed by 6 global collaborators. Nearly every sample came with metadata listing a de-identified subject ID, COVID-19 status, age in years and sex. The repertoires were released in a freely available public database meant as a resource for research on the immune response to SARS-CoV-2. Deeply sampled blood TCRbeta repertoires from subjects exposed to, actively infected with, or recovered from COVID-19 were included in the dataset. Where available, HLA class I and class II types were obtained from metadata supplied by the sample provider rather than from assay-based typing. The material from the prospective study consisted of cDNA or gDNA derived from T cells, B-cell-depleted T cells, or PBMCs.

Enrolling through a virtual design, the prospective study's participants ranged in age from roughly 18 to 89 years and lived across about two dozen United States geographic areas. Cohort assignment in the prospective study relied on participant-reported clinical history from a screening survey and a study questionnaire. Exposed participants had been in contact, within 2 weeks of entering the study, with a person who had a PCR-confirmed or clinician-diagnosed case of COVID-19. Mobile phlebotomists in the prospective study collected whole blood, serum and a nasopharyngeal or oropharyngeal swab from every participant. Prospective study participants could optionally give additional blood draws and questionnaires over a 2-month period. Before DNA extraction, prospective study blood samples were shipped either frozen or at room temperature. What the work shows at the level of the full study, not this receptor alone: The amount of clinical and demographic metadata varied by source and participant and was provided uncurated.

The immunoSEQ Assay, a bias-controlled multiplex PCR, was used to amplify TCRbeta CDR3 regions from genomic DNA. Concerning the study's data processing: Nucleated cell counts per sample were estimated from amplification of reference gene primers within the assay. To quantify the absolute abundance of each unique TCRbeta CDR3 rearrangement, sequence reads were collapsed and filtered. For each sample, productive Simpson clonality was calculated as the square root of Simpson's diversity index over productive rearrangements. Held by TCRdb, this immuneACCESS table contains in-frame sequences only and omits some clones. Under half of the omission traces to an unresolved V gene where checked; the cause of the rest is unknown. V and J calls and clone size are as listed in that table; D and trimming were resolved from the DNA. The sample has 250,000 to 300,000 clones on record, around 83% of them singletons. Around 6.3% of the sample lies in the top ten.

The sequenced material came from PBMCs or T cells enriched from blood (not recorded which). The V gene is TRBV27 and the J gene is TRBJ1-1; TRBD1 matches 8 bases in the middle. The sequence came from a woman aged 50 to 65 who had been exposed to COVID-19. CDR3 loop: CASSVTGQATNTEAFF. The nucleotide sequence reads TGTGCCAGCAGTGTTACGGGACAGGCGACAAACACTGAAGCTTTCTTT.